One and the same sample provided the 27 T cell receptor beta chains below, sequenced in a study of blood T cells in healthy people across ages (dated by TCRdb to about 2015). Library preparation employed 5' RACE. Data came from an Illumina HiSeq 2500. The second PCR ran for about 6 to 11 cycles and used a J-beta primer mix along with a sample-barcoded 5' primer. TCRdb redid the processing of the public reads, applying fastp at Q25 and MiXCR, and retained in-frame beta chains. Rows are unified per CDR3 protein, each entry keeping the most common DNA and genes. For this sample the table gives around 1,000,000 distinct CDR3 sequences, of which 30% to 40% were detected only once. Jointly, the top ten make up approximately 14% of the sample. Sequenced input: blood. The receptors derive from a man between 18 and 29 years old in good health.

This clonotype has just a few counts. The V gene is TRBV20-1, the J gene TRBJ2-7; no definite D call. The V gene lost 5 bases and the J gene lost 4 bases, with 15 bases spanning the gap. The CDR3 runs to 13 residues. CDR1 is DFQATT and CDR2 is SNEGSKA in the germline V gene (reference sequence). The DNA of the CDR3 is TGCAGTGCTCACCAGCCTCCCTATTACGAGCAGTACTTC. The encoded protein is CSAHQPPYYEQYF.

The rearrangement joins TRBV3-1 to TRBJ2-3; the D is unclear. Trimming took 2 bases from V and 9 from J, leaving 12 bases between them. Germline CDR1 and CDR2: LGHDT and YNNKEL (reference sequence). There are 13 residues in the CDR3. CDR3 coding DNA: TGTGCCAGCAGCCAATTGGAGAGTCCGACGCAGTATTTT. This encodes CASSQLESPTQYF.

This sequence joins TRBV4-3 and TRBJ1-1; D is unresolved. The CDR3 runs 14 residues. The germline CDR1 and CDR2 sequences are LGHNA and YSLEER. Between the trimmed V and J ends, which lost 0 bases and 8 bases, there was a span of 13 bases. The CDR3 coding sequence is TGCGCCAGCAGCCAAGATCGCACAACGGCCGAAGCTTTCTTT. Translation gives CASSQDRTTAEAFF.

In nucleotides, the CDR3 is TGTGCCAGTGCACAGGATTTCACTGAAGCTTTCTTT. This encodes CASAQDFTEAFF. J is TRBJ1-1 and V is TRBV3-1, with a weak D call TRBD1 (5 bases). V lost 9 bases and J lost 4, with 12 bases in between. The CDR3 has 12 amino acids. Germline V CDR1 and CDR2: LGHDT, YNNKEL (reference sequence).

CDR3 region: CASSETVGEGTEAFF. The DNA of the CDR3 is TGTGCCAGCAGTGAAACGGTGGGTGAGGGAACTGAAGCTTTCTTT. The chain combines TRBV25-1 with TRBJ1-1, with D hard to call. Germline CDR1 MGHDK, CDR2 SYGVNS. Trimming took off 2 bases at V and 5 bases at J, with 15 bases between the two ends. This CDR3 has 15 amino acids.

Ten or more counts support this clonotype. V is TRBV4-3 and J is TRBJ2-4; D not resolved. The CDR3 is 20 amino acids. Between the trimmed V and J ends, which lost 1 base and 0 bases, there was a span of 22 bases. Germline CDR1 and CDR2: LGHNA and YSLEER. CDR3 amino acids: CASSQAPTKQRALAKNIQYF. The CDR3 coding sequence is TGCGCCAGCAGCCAAGCGCCGACGAAGCAAAGGGCCTTAGCCAAAAACATTCAGTACTTC.

Remarks on this clonotype: Relative to the germline gene, one junction end is altered; a read error may explain this. The chain has TRBV4-1 and TRBJ1-1, with D hard to call. CDR1 MGHRA and CDR2 YSYEKL come from the germline V gene. This CDR3 is built from 15 residues. CDR3 sequence: CASRQEPGMNTEAFF. The CDR3 DNA sequence: TGCGCCAGCAGACAAGAGCCGGGAATGAACACTGAAGCTTTCTTT.

The V and J genes are TRBV29-1 and TRBJ2-1; D not resolved. V lost 5 bases to trimming and J lost 3 bases, with 11 bases between them. CDR1 is SQVTM and CDR2 is ANQGSEA in the germline V gene. The length of the CDR3 is 13 residues. CDR3 DNA: TGCAGCGTTCGGCAGGATGACTACAATGAGCAGTTCTTC. Protein product: CSVRQDDYNEQFF.

This clonotype was counted only a few times. The rearrangement joins TRBV29-1 to TRBJ1-5; D is undetermined. CDR1 is SQVTM, CDR2 ANQGSEA, per germline. Trimming took 3 bases from V and 2 from J, leaving 20 bases between them. This CDR3 has 17 amino acids. The CDR3 DNA is TGCAGCGTTGAGACCCTATTAAATTCTGCAGGCAATCAGCCCCAGCATTTT. Its translation is CSVETLLNSAGNQPQHF.

CDR3 in amino acids: CASSRGLGQRTHF. As DNA, the CDR3 is TGTGCCAGCAGCCGAGGTTTAGGGCAGCGGACCCACTTT. The chain couples TRBV7-9 to TRBJ1-6; D uncertain. Per the germline V gene, CDR1 is SEHNR and CDR2 is FQNEAQ (reference sequence). V was shortened by 5 bases and J by 18 bases, with 20 bases between the two germline ends. The CDR3 spans 13 residues.

The chain combines TRBV6-5 with TRBJ2-5, with unresolved D. Germline CDR1 reads MNHEY; CDR2 reads SVGAGI. This CDR3 contains 13 residues. V gave up 8 bases and J gave up 5 bases, with 15 bases separating them. CDR3 region: CASGPLTRETQYF. In DNA, the CDR3 is TGTGCCAGCGGTCCTTTGACACGGGAGACCCAGTACTTC.

The chain carries TRBV20-1 and TRBJ2-4; 10 bases line up with TRBD2. The J call is doubtful: the DNA matches TRBJ2-7 better. The CDR3 sequence is 13 residues long. Per germline, CDR1 DFQATT and CDR2 SNEGSKA (reference sequence). The CDR3 DNA sequence: TGCAGTGCTACTGGGACTAGCGATTACGAGCAGTACTTC. Its protein product is CSATGTSDYEQYF.

Details on this clonotype: Possible read error: a much larger clone is one base away. J is TRBJ2-7 and V is TRBV24-1; the D is unclear. V dropped 3 bases and J dropped 7 bases, with 12 bases sitting between them. The germline V gene has CDR1 KGHDR and CDR2 SFDVKD. The length of the CDR3 is 13 residues. Written as DNA, the CDR3 is TGTGCCACCAGTGATCGGGCCACTAAGGAGCAGTACTTC. Protein sequence: CATSDRATKEQYF.

This chain connects TRBV20-1 to TRBJ1-2; no clear D. The V gene lost 2 bases and the J gene lost 4 bases, with 11 bases spanning the gap. The CDR3 covers 13 residues. Germline CDR1 is DFQATT and CDR2 is SNEGSKA (reference sequence). CDR3 residues: CSARSVGGYGYTF. CDR3 sequence (DNA): TGCAGTGCTAGAAGTGTGGGTGGCTATGGCTACACCTTC.

This clonotype has more than one count but fewer than ten. This chain uses TRBV3-1 with TRBJ1-2, with D maybe TRBD1 (5 bases). The V end lost 0 bases, the J end lost 5 bases, and 13 bases lay between the germline ends. CDR3 size: 15 residues. Germline lookup yields CDR1 LGHDT and CDR2 YNNKEL (reference sequence). CDR3 coding DNA: TGTGCCAGCAGCCAAGATATAGGGACGGTATATGGCTACACCTTC. Its protein is CASSQDIGTVYGYTF.

A few counts support this clonotype. The chain joins TRBV6-1 to TRBJ1-4; TRBD1 is a possible D gene (5 bases). Germline CDR1 reads MNHNS; CDR2 reads SASEGT. The CDR3 has 12 amino acids. V lost 3 bases and J 13 bases, leaving 12 bases between the germline ends. CDR3 in amino acids: CASSDYRSGLFF. DNA of the CDR3: TGTGCCAGCAGTGACTACAGGTCGGGACTGTTTTTT.

The chain employs TRBV20-1 and TRBJ2-1; unclear D gene. The CDR3 is made up of 12 amino acids. V was clipped by 6 bases and J by 5 bases, with 11 bases between them. Germline CDR1 and CDR2: DFQATT and SNEGSKA (reference sequence). The CDR3 region is CSAVGPHNEQFF. The CDR3 DNA is TGCAGTGCCGTTGGGCCCCACAATGAGCAGTTCTTC.

The chain recombines TRBV20-1 with TRBJ2-6, with unresolved D. The CDR3 consists of 15 residues. Trimming removed 0 bases from V and 1 base from J, with 7 bases in between. Germline V gene lookup returns CDR1 DFQATT and CDR2 SNEGSKA (reference sequence). CDR3 protein: CSARELGSGANVLTF. CDR3 sequence (DNA): TGCAGTGCTAGAGAACTGGGGTCTGGGGCCAACGTCCTGACTTTC.

The sample holds one count of this clonotype. The junction does not match germline at one end; this may be a read error. The chain couples TRBV9 to TRBJ1-4, with 9 bases fitting TRBD1. The CDR3 spans 15 residues. The germline gives CDR1 SGDLS, CDR2 YYNGEE. The CDR3 coding sequence is TGTGCCGGCAGCGGACCCGGACAGGGGAATGAAAAACTGTTTTTT. This translates into CAGSGPGQGNEKLFF. The full variable domain, its missing parts supplied by reference TRBV9 and TRBJ1-4, is DSGVTQTPKHLITATGQRVTLRCSPRSGDLSVYWYQQSLDQGLQFLIQYYNGEERAKGNILERFSAQQFPDLHSELNLSSLELGDSALYFCAGSGPGQGNEKLFFGSGTQLSVL.

Only a few counts were recorded for this clonotype. This chain joins TRBV7-2 and TRBJ2-4; 7 bases align to TRBD2. CDR3 size: 13 residues. The J segment lost 5 bases and the V segment lost 8 bases, leaving 6 bases of the junction unmatched. The germline V gene has CDR1 SGHTA and CDR2 FQGNSA. In DNA form, the CDR3 reads TGTGCCAGCTTAGGTGGGGGGGAAAACATTCAGTACTTC. Translated: CASLGGGENIQYF. The whole variable domain, filled in from reference TRBV7-2 and TRBJ2-4, reads GAGVSQSPSNKVTEKGKDVELRCDPISGHTALYWYRQSLGQGLEFLIYFQGNSAPDKSGLPSDRFSAERTGGSVSTLTIQRTQQEDSAVYLCASLGGGENIQYFGAGTRLSVL.

This clonotype was found once. The chain employs TRBV12-3 or TRBV12-4 and TRBJ1-2, with D possibly being TRBD1 (6 bases). The germline V and J ends were trimmed by 5 bases and 4 bases, with 14 bases remaining between them. The CDR3 consists of 14 residues. As DNA, the CDR3 is TGTGCCAGCAGTGGAGGACAGTCACCCTATGGCTACACCTTC. Translated: CASSGGQSPYGYTF.

V and J are TRBV12-3 or TRBV12-4 and TRBJ2-5, with 11 nucleotides matching TRBD2. CDR3 length: 18 residues. V lost 0 bases to trimming and J lost 5 bases; unmatched junction nucleotides: 11. The CDR3 here is CASSLALAGGGQLETQYF. The CDR3, as DNA: TGTGCCAGCAGTTTAGCCCTAGCGGGGGGCGGGCAATTGGAGACCCAGTACTTC.

The V gene is TRBV12-3 or TRBV12-4, the J gene TRBJ2-2, with D tentatively TRBD2 (5 bases). The ends were cut back, 7 bases at V and 0 bases at J, with 12 bases in the middle. The CDR3 is 15 residues long. CDR3 region: CASKPGLTNTGELFF. The CDR3 nucleotides read TGTGCCAGCAAACCCGGACTGACGAACACCGGGGAGCTGTTTTTT.

This clonotype was detected a few times. J is TRBJ2-2 and V is TRBV4-3; D unresolved. Between the trimmed V and J ends, which lost 1 base and 8 bases, there was a span of 5 bases. The length of the CDR3 is 12 residues. CDR1 LGHNA and CDR2 YSLEER come from the germline V gene. CDR3 in amino acids: CASSQVFGELFF. CDR3 in DNA: TGCGCCAGCAGCCAAGTGTTTGGGGAGCTGTTTTTT.

The V gene is TRBV4-3, the J gene TRBJ2-1; D is possibly TRBD1 or TRBD2 (5 bases each). CDR1 and CDR2 (germline): LGHNA, YSLEER. Trimming stripped 0 bases from V and 2 bases from J, with 11 bases between. This CDR3 contains 16 residues. In nucleotides, the CDR3 is TGCGCCAGCAGCCAAGAGGCCGGGGCAGCCTACAATGAGCAGTTCTTC. It is translated as CASSQEAGAAYNEQFF.

The chain carries TRBV20-1 and TRBJ1-5; tentative D call: TRBD1 (5 bases). Germline V gene lookup returns CDR1 DFQATT and CDR2 SNEGSKA (reference sequence). Trimming took 0 bases from V and 0 from J, leaving 12 bases between them. CDR3 size: 16 residues. The CDR3 protein is CSARDRRGSSNQPQHF. CDR3 nucleotide sequence: TGCAGTGCTAGAGATAGGAGGGGCAGTAGCAATCAGCCCCAGCATTTT.

The rearrangement joins TRBV5-1 to TRBJ2-3; 8 nucleotides match TRBD2. Germline V lookup: CDR1 SGHRS, CDR2 YFSETQ. The CDR3 spans 15 residues. Losses at the gene ends were 0 bases for V and 5 bases for J; bases not matched to a gene: 5. The chain's CDR3 is CASSLGRAGGDTQYF. Written as DNA, the CDR3 is TGCGCCAGCAGCTTGGGAAGGGCGGGAGGAGATACGCAGTATTTT.